This T cell receptor (beta chain) was observed in a study of blood T cell repertoires in COVID-19. Overall study: Samples of COVID-19 (acute and convalescent) were obtained from the United States, Italy and Spain. T cells, B-cell-depleted T cells, or PBMCs provided the cDNA or gDNA that served as material.

Original processing methods: Cell counts per sample came from amplifying reference gene primers. TCRdb keeps only in-frame clones here, not all; method: immunoSEQ multiplex PCR. V and J calls and clone size are copied from that table; D and trimming were computed from the DNA. Altogether about 68,000 clones are present, 65% to 90% being singletons, with the ten largest covering roughly 43%. Germline loops: CDR1 SEHNR, CDR2 FQNEAQ (reference sequence). The germline V and J ends were trimmed by 7 bases and 6 bases, with 15 bases remaining between them. This CDR3 region has 13 residues. Sequences were obtained from peripheral blood. This chain connects TRBV7-9 to TRBJ1-2; D may be TRBD1 (5 bases). The receptor comes from a man aged 80 or over with acute or convalescent COVID-19. This CDR3 reads CASNPAGGNGYTF. CDR3 DNA sequence: TGTGCCAGCAACCCAGCCGGGGGGAATGGCTACACCTTC.